The rows below give T cell receptor beta chains drawn from one sample of a study of cytomegalovirus exposure and HLA in healthy donors. Clones were sequenced by immunoSEQ multiplex PCR, and TCRdb holds only the in-frame ones, with some missing. Among roughly 140,000 clones, roughly 79% were seen once, and the ten largest hold about 0.66%. Sequences were obtained from PBMCs. These receptors were taken from a male donor in good health and CMV-seronegative. Both conserved end residues are part of each CDR3. The D gene is left open where the match is weak. Clone sizes are given selectively: once, few, many, or a class where the clone is expanded.

TRBD2	TRBJ2-3	TRBV12-5	-	TGTGCTAGTGGCGGGGGACTAGCGGGAGGTGAAGATACGCAGTATTTT	CASGGGLAGGEDTQYF
-	TRBJ2-2	TRBV11-3	-	TGTGCCAGCAGCTTAGCGGGTAGCGGTATAGCCGGGGAGCTGTTTTTT	CASSLAGSGIAGELFF
-	TRBJ2-1	TRBV30	-	TGTGCCTGGACTGACTGGGGCAAGGATGAGCAGTTCTTC	CAWTDWGKDEQFF
-	TRBJ2-7	TRBV4-1	-	TGCGCCAGCAGCCAGGACAGTGCCTACGAGCAGTACTTC	CASSQDSAYEQYF
TRBD1	TRBJ2-5	TRBV5-6	once	TGTGCCAGCAGCCACTTGGGGGAAGGGGGCATAGTAGAGACCCAGTACTTC	CASSHLGEGGIVETQYF
TRBD2	TRBJ2-1	TRBV5-4	-	TGTGCCAGCAGCTTGAGGGACTACCAAGGCAATGAGCAGTTCTTC	CASSLRDYQGNEQFF
-	TRBJ1-2	TRBV19	few	TGTGCCAGTAGTATAGATGGTATCGGGTCGGCCTATGGCTACACCTTC	CASSIDGIGSAYGYTF
TRBD1	TRBJ2-7	TRBV5-6	few	TGTGCCAGCAGCAGCCGGTGGAACAGGGGGCCCTACGAGCAGTACTTC	CASSSRWNRGPYEQYF
-	TRBJ2-7	TRBV19	-	TGTGCCAGTAAGGCTCGGGCAGAGGGATCCTACGAGCAGTACTTC	CASKARAEGSYEQYF
-	TRBJ2-1	TRBV29-1	-	TGCAGCGTTGGGGCGCAGGGGACCCCATGGTTCTTC	CSVGAQGTPWFF
TRBD1	TRBJ2-1	TRBV30	-	TGTGCCTGGAATACGGGACAGGCCGACTACAATGAGCAGTTCTTC	CAWNTGQADYNEQFF
-	TRBJ2-2	TRBV30	-	TGTGCCTGGAGTGTACATTATCCGAACACCGGGGAGCTGTTTTTT	CAWSVHYPNTGELFF
TRBD2	TRBJ2-2	TRBV7-2	-	TGTGCCAGCAGCTTCGGGGGGTGCTACACCGGGGAGCTGTTTTTT	CASSFGGCYTGELFF
-	TRBJ2-7	TRBV4-3	-	TGCGCCAGCAGCCAAGAAGAGGGCGGGGCCGCCTACGAGCAGTACTTC	CASSQEEGGAAYEQYF
TRBD1	TRBJ1-1	TRBV6-5	-	TGTGCCAGCAGCCAAAACAGGGGAGCTTTCTTT	CASSQNRGAFF
-	TRBJ2-7	TRBV7-8	-	TGTGCCAGCAGCCCCCCGTCGAGCTCCTACGAGCAGTACTTC	CASSPPSSSYEQYF
TRBD1	TRBJ2-5	TRBV5-1	-	TGCGCCAGCAGCTTGGCTAACAGGGGGGAGACCCAGTACTTC	CASSLANRGETQYF
-	TRBJ1-3	TRBV9	-	TGTGCCAGCAGCGTAGGGAGCTCTGGAAACACCATATATTTT	CASSVGSSGNTIYF
TRBD1	TRBJ1-2	TRBV2	-	TGTGCCAGCAGCCCAGGGGGAGTCTACTATGGCTACACCTTC	CASSPGGVYYGYTF
-	TRBJ1-1	TRBV30	-	TGTGCCTGGAGTGTACAGCAGCCAAACACTGAAGCTTTCTTT	CAWSVQQPNTEAFF
TRBD2	TRBJ2-1	TRBV5-1	-	TGCGCCAGCAGCAAGGGACTAGCTTACAATGAGCAGTTCTTC	CASSKGLAYNEQFF
-	TRBJ1-2	TRBV5-1	-	TGCGCCAGCAGCTTGGACGGCCGGGGACAAGCTAACTATGGCTACACCTTC	CASSLDGRGQANYGYTF
-	TRBJ2-2	TRBV2	-	TGTGCCAGCACCCAATTGACAGGCCACACCGGGGAGCTGTTTTTT	CASTQLTGHTGELFF
-	TRBJ1-4	TRBV6-6	-	TGTGCCAGCACCTCCCGGGGGGTGTTCGAAAAACTGTTTTTT	CASTSRGVFEKLFF
TRBD2	TRBJ2-3	TRBV7-2	few	TGTGCCAGCAGCTTAGGCGGGGGGGCCTTAGATACGCAGTATTTT	CASSLGGGALDTQYF
TRBD2	TRBJ2-1	TRBV9	-	TGTGCCAGCACCGCGGGACGAGCGGGGGGGAATGAGCAGTTCTTC	CASTAGRAGGNEQFF
TRBD2	TRBJ2-7	TRBV28	-	TGTGCCAGCAGTTTCCCTGGACTAGGATCCTACGAGCAGTACTTC	CASSFPGLGSYEQYF
TRBD1	TRBJ2-5	TRBV11-2	few	TGTGCCAGCAGCTTTAAGGGGGCGCGCGAGACCCAGTACTTC	CASSFKGARETQYF
TRBD2	TRBJ2-7	TRBV4-3	once	TGCGCCAGCAGCCAAGGACTAGCGGAGGCCTACGAGCAGTACTTC	CASSQGLAEAYEQYF
-	TRBJ2-3	TRBV18	-	TGTGCCAGCTCACCAAGCTCAGGGGGGAGCACAGATACGCAGTATTTT	CASSPSSGGSTDTQYF
-	TRBJ1-1	TRBV12-5	-	TGTGCTAGTGCCCCGGGAGGTGGCACTGAAGCTTTCTTT	CASAPGGGTEAFF
-	TRBJ1-2	TRBV6-5	-	TGTGCCAGCACCGGACAGACCCAAAACTATGGCTACACCTTC	CASTGQTQNYGYTF